This entry concerns a single TCR beta chain. Its antigen is as yet unknown. Stated treatment: roughly ten-day PBMC culture with coronavirus spike peptide pools or control peptides (ViraFEST assay). Peptide pools at 8 to 10 ug/ml, together with roughly 10 IU/ml IL-2, were added to cultures of around 2.2 million PBMCs per well. With the Oncomine TCR Beta short-read assay, DNA from cultured CD4+ T cells was sequenced. TCRdb used MiXCR to reprocess the PCR reads, holding one entry per CDR3 protein. This table holds 9,500 to 15,000 distinct CDR3 sequences, roughly 61% found once. This record comes from a study of vaccination and CD4 T cells after COVID-19. In the study overall: Those taking part got two shots of either the BNT162b2 or the mRNA-1273 vaccine.

The CDR3 covers 15 residues. V shed 5 bases and J shed 0 bases, with 13 bases lying between them. From germline, CDR1 is SGHTA and CDR2 FQGNSA. Study-level points and caveats: Relatively small numbers of convalescent patients were studied, with no early post-infection timepoints included. For convalescent patients, 304 of the 307 vaccine-specific clones analyzed were classified as spike mono-reactive.

The sample comprised CD4+ T cells from blood, cultured in vitro. The source of this sequence is a human donor who had recovered from COVID-19. The chain uses TRBV7-2 and TRBJ2-5, with TRBD1 as a possible D gene (6 bases). CDR3 sequence reads: CASSQTRTDQETQYF. CDR3 bases: TGTGCCAGCAGCCAAACGCGGACAGACCAAGAGACCCAGTACTTC.